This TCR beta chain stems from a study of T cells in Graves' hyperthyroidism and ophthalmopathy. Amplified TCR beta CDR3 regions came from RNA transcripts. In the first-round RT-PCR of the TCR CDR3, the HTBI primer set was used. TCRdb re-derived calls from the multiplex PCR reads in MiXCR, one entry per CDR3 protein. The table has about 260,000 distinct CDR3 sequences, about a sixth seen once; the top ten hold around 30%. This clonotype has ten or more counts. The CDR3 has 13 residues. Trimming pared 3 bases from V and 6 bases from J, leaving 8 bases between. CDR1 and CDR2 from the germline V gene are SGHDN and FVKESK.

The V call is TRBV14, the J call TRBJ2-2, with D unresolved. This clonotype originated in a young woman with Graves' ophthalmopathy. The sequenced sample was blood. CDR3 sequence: CASSQMEAGELFF. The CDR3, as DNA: TGTGCCAGCAGCCAGATGGAAGCCGGGGAGCTGTTTTTT.